The rows below give T cell receptor beta chains drawn from one sample of a study of T cells after yellow fever vaccination. In TCRdb, the 5' RACE reads were re-called with MiXCR into one record per CDR3 protein. The table lists some 390,000 distinct CDR3 sequences, 6.2% of them singletons. The sequences come from PBMCs, collected 5 days after the yellow fever booster vaccination. The receptors come from a man aged 25 to 40 who received the YFV17D yellow fever vaccine. The CDR3 runs from the conserved cysteine through the conserved F or W. Fields, in order: clone size, J gene, V gene, CDR3 protein. Expanded clones are given a class, and other clones once, few, many or no size at all.

few | TRBJ2-7 | TRBV29-1 | CSVEDPGQNTYEQYF
. | TRBJ2-5 | TRBV29-1 | CIVARGRQETQYF
. | TRBJ1-2 | TRBV18 | CASSLLIDNGYTF
few | TRBJ2-2 | TRBV6-2/TRBV6-3 | CASKTAGELFF
. | TRBJ1-1 | TRBV25-1 | CASSEGPRRAFF
. | TRBJ2-1 | TRBV4-1 | CASSQGGRLAGHNEQFF
many | TRBJ1-4 | TRBV6-1 | CASSPVLGSHEKLFF
many | TRBJ2-1 | TRBV2 | CASSQDNEKFF
. | TRBJ2-6 | TRBV4-3 | CASSPVEWSGANVLTF
many | TRBJ2-4 | TRBV6-5 | CASSYSSGEVAKNIQYF
many | TRBJ1-3 | TRBV6-1 | CASRDLLSGNTIYF
. | TRBJ1-1 | TRBV20-1 | CSARTTGTGRSRGAEAFF
few | TRBJ2-3 | TRBV5-4 | CASSLGQEGGDTQYF
few | TRBJ2-7 | TRBV5-4 | CASSLRAATYEQCF
few | TRBJ2-2 | TRBV11-1 | CASSLRRAGNTGELFF
. | TRBJ1-4 | TRBV5-1 | CASSLVGSWNEKLFF
few | TRBJ2-7 | TRBV27 | CASKPGQGRYEQYF
many | TRBJ2-3 | TRBV11-2 | CASSLGGTTDTQYF
few | TRBJ2-7 | TRBV24-1 | CATSDSSGSGSYEQYF
many | TRBJ2-1 | TRBV6-5 | CASSYSGTGEQFF
few | TRBJ1-2 | TRBV5-1 | CASSEQGYGYTF
many | TRBJ2-1 | TRBV7-9 | CASTGDYNEQFF
. | TRBJ2-1 | TRBV5-6 | CANRVGASGSYNEQFF
few | TRBJ2-5 | TRBV20-1 | CSARDLRMVETQYF
. | TRBJ2-2 | TRBV18 | CASSRSTAGELFF
few | TRBJ2-7 | TRBV20-1 | CSARPSGREYEQYF
few | TRBJ2-7 | TRBV3-1 | CASSPRQASGEQYF
. | TRBJ2-1 | TRBV7-9 | CASSLSGGEYNEQFF
few | TRBJ2-1 | TRBV5-1 | CASGGGSSGEQFF